This record looks at one T cell receptor beta chain sequence and its context. Assay: immunoSEQ multiplex PCR; the TCRdb copy retains only in-frame clones and omits some. The table includes 330,000 or so clones, less than 85% detected once. CDR1 is SGHRS and CDR2 is YFSETQ in the germline V gene. This CDR3 has 15 amino acids. The V end lost 2 bases, the J end lost 4 bases, and 12 bases lay between the germline ends. The data belong to a study of shared clonotypes between healthy human individuals. This chain joins TRBV5-1 and TRBJ2-2; D is perhaps TRBD1 (5 bases). The sequence was collected from a man younger than 45 in good health. Sequences were obtained from memory CD4+ T cells sorted from blood. Noted subset: CD45RA-negative fraction. The CDR3: CASSFSPGITGELFF. As DNA, the CDR3 is TGCGCCAGCAGCTTCAGTCCAGGGATCACCGGGGAGCTGTTTTTT.